A selection of T cell receptor beta chains follows, all from one sample in a study of breast tumors, draining lymph nodes, adjacent tissues. TCRdb called the multiplex PCR reads again in MiXCR, with one record for every CDR3 protein. Of about 130,000 distinct CDR3 sequences in the sample, around 20% are singletons; the top ten hold about 2%. Material for sequencing was axillary lymph node tissue. The receptors were gathered from a female donor with breast cancer. Some clones in this sample may be carry-over from other donors' samples. The conserved cysteine and the conserved F or W are not part of the CDR3 here. The size entry is marked missing in some rows and otherwise reads once, few, many or a size class.

abundance,j_gene,v_gene,CDR3aa
-,TRBJ2-5,TRBV5-1,ASSLERQETQC
few,TRBJ1-2,TRBV19,ASSIRGSDGYT
many,TRBJ2-2,TRBV6-6,ASSFQSGRALVGGELF
many,TRBJ1-2,TRBV18,ASTRGGEIKYGYT
many,TRBJ2-5,TRBV10-1,ASSEQMQETQY
many,TRBJ2-7,TRBV7-3,ASSFGTSGLYEQY
many,TRBJ2-7,TRBV20-1,SANEGTYEQY
many,TRBJ2-1,TRBV20-1,SAPSRAVSYNEQF
-,TRBJ2-7,TRBV27,ASSQETSGSYEQY
many,TRBJ1-2,TRBV20-1,SAGRQGLYGYT
many,TRBJ2-7,TRBV13,ASSLAGQGGYEQY
few,TRBJ1-2,TRBV28,ASSFGGGYT
many,TRBJ2-7,TRBV18,ASSPNRHEQY
many,TRBJ2-1,TRBV7-3,ASSFAAGEQF
many,TRBJ2-3,TRBV3-1,ASSQGGDRTVTTDTQY
-,TRBJ2-5,TRBV29-1,SVDLLGGQETQY
many,TRBJ2-3,TRBV5-6,ASSSWIGSSGNRVTDTQY
many,TRBJ2-1,TRBV30,ACGPRGYNEQF
many,TRBJ2-2,TRBV19,ASSIGSGGNTGELF
few,TRBJ2-1,TRBV3-1,ASSQDAGRHEQF